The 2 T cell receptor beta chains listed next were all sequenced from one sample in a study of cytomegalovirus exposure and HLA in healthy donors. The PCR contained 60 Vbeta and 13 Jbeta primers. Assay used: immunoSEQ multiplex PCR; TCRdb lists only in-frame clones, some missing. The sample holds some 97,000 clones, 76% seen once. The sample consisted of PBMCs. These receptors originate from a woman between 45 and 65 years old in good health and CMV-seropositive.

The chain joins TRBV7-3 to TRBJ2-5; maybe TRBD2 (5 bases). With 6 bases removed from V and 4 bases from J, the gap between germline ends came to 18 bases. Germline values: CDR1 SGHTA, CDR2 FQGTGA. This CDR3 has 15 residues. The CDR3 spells CASSYSAAFGETQYF. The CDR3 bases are TGTGCCAGCAGTTATAGCGCGGCCTTCGGAGAGACCCAGTACTTC.

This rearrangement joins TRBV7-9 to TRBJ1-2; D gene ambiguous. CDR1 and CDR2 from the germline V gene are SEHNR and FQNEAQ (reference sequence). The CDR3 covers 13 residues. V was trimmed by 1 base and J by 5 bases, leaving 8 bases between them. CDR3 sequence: CASSLVPQYGYTF. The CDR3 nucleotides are TGTGCCAGCAGCTTAGTCCCCCAATATGGCTACACCTTC.